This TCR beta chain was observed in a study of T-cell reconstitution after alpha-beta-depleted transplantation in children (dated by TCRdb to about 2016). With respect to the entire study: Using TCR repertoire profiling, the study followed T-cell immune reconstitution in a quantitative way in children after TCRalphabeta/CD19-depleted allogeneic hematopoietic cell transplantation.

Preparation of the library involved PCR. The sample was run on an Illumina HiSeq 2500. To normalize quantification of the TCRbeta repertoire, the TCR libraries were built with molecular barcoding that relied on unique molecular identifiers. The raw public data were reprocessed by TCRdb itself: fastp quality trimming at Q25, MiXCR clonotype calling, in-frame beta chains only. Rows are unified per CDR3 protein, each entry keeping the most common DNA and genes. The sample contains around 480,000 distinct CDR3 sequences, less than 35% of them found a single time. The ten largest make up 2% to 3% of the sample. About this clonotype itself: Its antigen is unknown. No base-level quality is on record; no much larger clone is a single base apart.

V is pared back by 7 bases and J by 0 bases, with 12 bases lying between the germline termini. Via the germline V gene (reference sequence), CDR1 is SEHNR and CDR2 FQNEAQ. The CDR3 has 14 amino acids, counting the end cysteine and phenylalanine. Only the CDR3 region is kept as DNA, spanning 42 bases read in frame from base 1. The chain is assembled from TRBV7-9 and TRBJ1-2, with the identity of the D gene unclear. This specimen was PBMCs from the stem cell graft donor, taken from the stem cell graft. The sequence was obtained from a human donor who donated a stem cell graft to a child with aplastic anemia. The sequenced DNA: TGTGCCAGCACGAACTACAGCTCTAACTATGGCTACACCTTC. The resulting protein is CASTNYSSNYGYTF.